The T cell receptor (beta chain) described here comes from a study of cytomegalovirus exposure and HLA in healthy donors. On this clone: Its specificity is not known.

V lost 7 bases, J lost 5 bases, and 22 bases lay in between. This CDR3 has 16 amino acids. Vbeta (60) and Jbeta (13) primers were used in the PCR. The assay was immunoSEQ multiplex PCR, and TCRdb's table has in-frame clones only and misses some. The specimen's table records about 59,000 clones. Overall study findings and caveats: The listing of 160 or so TCR beta chains classed them as cytomegalovirus-associated. As confirmed in vitro, a few CMV-associated chains were specific for CMV antigens. In a later analysis, V- and J-gene trimming of beta chains associated with a DCLRE1C missense variant, replicated independently. After further analysis at a later stage, around 17,000 TCR beta sequences were associated with HLA alleles at 0.05 false discovery rate.

The TCR sequence derives from a man in his thirties or forties in good health and CMV-seropositive. Sequenced material: PBMCs. This rearrangement joins TRBV23-1 to TRBJ2-3; maybe TRBD2 (6 bases). TRBV23-1 is identified as an open reading frame with a role that is uncertain. The CDR3 nucleotides read TGCGCCAGCACACCGGGAGTTCTCTCGCTTGGAGATACGCAGTATTTT. As protein: CASTPGVLSLGDTQYF.